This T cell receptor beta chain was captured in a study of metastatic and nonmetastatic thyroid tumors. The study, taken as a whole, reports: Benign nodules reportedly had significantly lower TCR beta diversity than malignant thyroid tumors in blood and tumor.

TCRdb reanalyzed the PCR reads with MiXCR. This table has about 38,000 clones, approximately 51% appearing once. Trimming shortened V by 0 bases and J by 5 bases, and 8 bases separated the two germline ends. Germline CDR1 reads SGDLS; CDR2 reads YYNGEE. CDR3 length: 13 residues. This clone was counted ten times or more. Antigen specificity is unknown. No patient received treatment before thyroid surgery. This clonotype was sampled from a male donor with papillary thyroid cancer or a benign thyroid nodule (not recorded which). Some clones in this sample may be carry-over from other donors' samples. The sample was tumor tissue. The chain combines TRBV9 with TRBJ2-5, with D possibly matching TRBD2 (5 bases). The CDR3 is CASSVGGSETQYF. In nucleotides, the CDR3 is TGTGCCAGCAGCGTAGGAGGGTCGGAGACCCAGTACTTC.